This is a list of T cell receptor beta chains from one sample in a study of sequential checkpoint blockade in melanoma. Data came from immunoSEQ multiplex PCR; TCRdb stores just in-frame clones and leaves some out. The data hold 17,000 or so clones, with approximately 60% observed a single time. Sequencing used CD8+ T cells sorted from blood (inferred from file names), obtained from a patient given nivolumab and ipilimumab in sequence. These receptors originate from a human donor with melanoma. The CDR3 runs from the conserved cysteine through the conserved F or W. D genes are given only for firm matches. Clone size is stated in some rows and not others, as once, few, many or a class when expanded.

cdr3_nt,cdr3_aa,d_call,v_call,clone_size,j_call
TGTGCCAGCAGCCAGGGAAGTAGCTCCTACAATGAGCAGTTCTTC,CASSQGSSSYNEQFF,-,TRBV6-5,-,TRBJ2-1
TGTGCCAGCAGCCCCGGGGGGGCGGGGGGCTGGGAGCAGTACTTC,CASSPGGAGGWEQYF,TRBD2,TRBV9,-,TRBJ2-7
TGTGCCAGCAGCTTTGCGGGACAGGGGTTACTATATGGCTACACCTTC,CASSFAGQGLLYGYTF,TRBD1,TRBV5-6,-,TRBJ1-2
TGTGCCAGTACCCCGGAGGGACCAGCCCGTGTTACCTTC,CASTPEGPARVTF,-,TRBV19,-,TRBJ1-2
TGTGCCTCCTCATGGGGGGTGGGCTACGAGCAGTACTTC,CASSWGVGYEQYF,-,TRBV2,-,TRBJ2-7
TGTGCCAGCAGCGAGGGACTCCTTAGCTCCTACAATGAGCAGTTCTTC,CASSEGLLSSYNEQFF,-,TRBV9,-,TRBJ2-1
TGCGCCAGCAGTCAATCTACAGGGGTAGTCACCGGGGAGCTGTTTTTT,CASSQSTGVVTGELFF,TRBD1,TRBV23-1,once,TRBJ2-2
TGCAGCTCATCGACAGGGGGTCATGAGCAGTTCTTC,CSSSTGGHEQFF,TRBD1,TRBV29-1,few,TRBJ2-1
TGTGCCAGCAGCTTAGAGCCTAGCGGGGCGGATACGCAGTATTTT,CASSLEPSGADTQYF,TRBD2,TRBV13,few,TRBJ2-3
TGTGCCAGCAGCGTGAGCGGGGGGGCTGGCAATGAGCAGTTCTTC,CASSVSGGAGNEQFF,TRBD2,TRBV9,-,TRBJ2-1
TGTGCCAGTAGTATAAAAGATCGTCTAGGCTACGAGCAGTACTTC,CASSIKDRLGYEQYF,-,TRBV19,few,TRBJ2-7
TGTGCCAGCAGTGTCGGGGAAGCTTTCTTT,CASSVGEAFF,-,TRBV2,-,TRBJ1-1
TGTGCCAGCAGCTTGGGGACTCCAGAAGCTTTCTTT,CASSLGTPEAFF,-,TRBV5-5,once,TRBJ1-1
TGTGCCAGCAGCGTAGCTAGCGGGGGGCTCGACGAGCAGTACTTC,CASSVASGGLDEQYF,TRBD2,TRBV9,-,TRBJ2-7
TGTGCCAGCAGTTTGGGGGCACAGGGGTACGAGCAGTACTTC,CASSLGAQGYEQYF,TRBD1,TRBV27,few,TRBJ2-7
TGTGCCAGCAGTGCCCCGGGTCCTATTCAGAACACTGAAGCTTTCTTT,CASSAPGPIQNTEAFF,-,TRBV27,-,TRBJ1-1
TGTGCCAGCAGCGTAATTTGGGGGGGCGGCACAGATACGCAGTATTTT,CASSVIWGGGTDTQYF,-,TRBV9,-,TRBJ2-3